The T cell receptor beta chain described here comes from a study of cytomegalovirus exposure and HLA in healthy donors. About this clone: Its antigen remains unidentified.

The PCR was carried out with 60 Vbeta primers and 13 Jbeta primers. Clones were sequenced by immunoSEQ multiplex PCR, and TCRdb holds only the in-frame ones, with some missing. The data show 150,000 to 200,000 clones, 70% to 85% seen once. V gave up 3 bases and J gave up 6 bases, with 8 bases separating them. The CDR3 extends over 13 amino acids. From germline, CDR1 is MDHEN and CDR2 SYDVKM. Study results and caveats: The presence/absence work took it that sequencing depth was about the same across donors. Later analysis revealed greater clonal expansion in HLA-associated TCR beta chains than in equally common others.

Source material: PBMCs. The chain employs TRBV28 and TRBJ1-4, with D hard to call. This clonotype was sampled from a man aged 40-49 years in good health and CMV-seropositive. CDR3 region: CASSLWEDEKLFF. The CDR3 DNA is TGTGCCAGCAGTTTGTGGGAGGATGAAAAACTGTTTTTT.